Following are 14 T cell receptor beta chains from one sample sequenced in a study of human thymus T cells. The thymus was resected at corrective cardiac surgery. This table comes from immunoSEQ multiplex PCR, and its TCRdb copy is limited to in-frame clones, with some not included. The sample has roughly 120,000 clones, about 95% seen once. The material sequenced was thymus tissue. These receptors were taken from a boy under two years old with a congenital heart defect but otherwise immunologically healthy.

The chain has TRBV7-9 and TRBJ2-3, with D possibly being TRBD2 (5 bases). Germline CDR1 reads SEHNR; CDR2 reads FQNEAQ (reference sequence). Trimming left V 1 base short and J 6 bases short, with 8 bases between. The CDR3 spans 13 residues. The CDR3 coding sequence is TGTGCCAGCAGCTTAGTAGCGAGGGATACGCAGTATTTT. Translation: CASSLVARDTQYF. Based on the CDR3 plus reference TRBV7-9 and TRBJ2-3, the full variable domain is DTGVSQNPRHKITKRGQNVTFRCDPISEHNRLYWYRQTLGQGPEFLTYFQNEAQLEKSRLLSDRFSAERPKGSFSTLEIQRTEQGDSAMYLCASSLVARDTQYFGPGTRLTVL.

The rearrangement uses TRBV5-6 and TRBJ2-5, with D possibly TRBD1 on 5 matching bases. This CDR3 has 18 residues. V was cut by 0 bases and J by 4 bases, with 22 bases left in between. Germline CDR1 and CDR2: SGHDT and YYEEEE. The CDR3 spells CASSLVLIGQGTGETQYF. The CDR3, as DNA: TGTGCCAGCAGCTTGGTTTTAATTGGGCAGGGAACGGGAGAGACCCAGTACTTC.

This rearrangement joins TRBV6-6 to TRBJ1-4, with D unclear. V was pared by 4 bases and J by 0 bases, with 9 bases between. CDR3 length: 15 residues. Germline V gives CDR1 MNHNY, CDR2 SVGAGI (reference sequence). Here the CDR3 reads CASSSPLATNEKLFF. The CDR3 nucleotides read TGTGCCAGCAGTTCCCCACTAGCAACTAATGAAAAACTGTTTTTT.

The J gene is TRBJ2-2, the V gene TRBV6-5, with D hard to call. CDR1 and CDR2 (germline): MNHEY, SVGAGI. V gave up 6 bases and J gave up 8 bases, with 7 bases separating them. The CDR3 runs 11 residues. The CDR3 DNA follows: TGTGCCAGCAGCAGAGAGGGGGAGCTGTTTTTT. Its translation is CASSREGELFF.

This clone has just one count. J is TRBJ1-2 and V is TRBV4-2; no definite D call. This CDR3 region has 13 residues. Germline CDR1 and CDR2: LGHNA and YNFKEQ. Trimming removed 1 base at V and 5 bases at J, with 8 bases between. CDR3 coding DNA: TGTGCCAGCAGCCAAGGTCCAGGATATGGCTACACCTTC. Amino acid sequence: CASSQGPGYGYTF.

This clone was observed a single time. The chain links TRBV6-7 to TRBJ1-1, with 7 bases that match TRBD1. TRBV6-7 has ORF status, its function being uncertain. The J segment lost 0 bases and the V segment lost 11 bases, leaving 12 bases of the junction unmatched. This CDR3 is built from 15 residues. As DNA, the CDR3 is TGTGCCGGCCAGACAGGGACAGACATGAACACTGAAGCTTTCTTT. It encodes CAGQTGTDMNTEAFF.

V and J are TRBV12-5 and TRBJ2-3; 10 bases line up with TRBD1. Germline CDR1 is LGHNT and CDR2 is FRNRAP. This CDR3 is 17 amino acids long. With 1 base clipped from V and 2 bases from J, the junction kept 6 bases outside the gene matches. The CDR3 sequence is CASGLAPGQGHTDTQYF. The CDR3 DNA reads TGTGCTAGTGGTTTGGCCCCGGGACAGGGGCACACAGATACGCAGTATTTT.

V and J are TRBV5-4 and TRBJ1-4, with TRBD1 matching 7 bases. Germline-derived CDR1 and CDR2 are SGHNT and YYREEE (reference sequence). The CDR3 sequence is 17 residues long. Trimming at V came to 3 bases and at J to 4 bases, leaving 12 bases not matched to a gene. The CDR3 loop reads CASSSSLPGQFNEKLFF. CDR3 nucleotide sequence: TGTGCCAGCAGCTCCTCCCTGCCGGGACAGTTTAATGAAAAACTGTTTTTT.

V usage is TRBV7-2 and J usage is TRBJ2-3; D may be TRBD2 (6 bases). The CDR3 loop spans 18 amino acids. Looked up from germline, CDR1 is SGHTA and CDR2 is FQGNSA. V was cut by 1 base and J by 0 bases, with 17 bases left in between. CDR3 nucleotide sequence: TGTGCCAGCAGCTTAGAACTTCCGACTAGACATAGCACAGATACGCAGTATTTT. Its protein is CASSLELPTRHSTDTQYF.

J is TRBJ2-4 and V is TRBV28; 7 nucleotides agree with TRBD1. After removal of 5 bases from V and 0 bases from J, the junction contained 10 bases not matched to a gene. The CDR3 is made up of 17 amino acids. Germline CDR1 reads MDHEN; CDR2 reads SYDVKM. This chain's CDR3 is CASSAARQGIAKNIQYF. The CDR3 DNA sequence: TGTGCCAGCAGTGCAGCCCGACAGGGAATAGCCAAAAACATTCAGTACTTC.

V is TRBV7-9 and J is TRBJ2-7; D might be TRBD1 (6 bases). There are 16 residues in the CDR3. Germline V gene sequence: CDR1 SEHNR, CDR2 FQNEAQ (reference sequence). The germline V and J ends were trimmed by 1 base and 2 bases, with 15 bases remaining between them. This CDR3 is CASSLDTGSSTYEQYF. CDR3 in DNA: TGTGCCAGCAGCTTAGATACAGGGTCCAGCACCTACGAGCAGTACTTC.

The rearrangement uses TRBV2 and TRBJ2-1, with D tentatively TRBD1 or TRBD2 (5 bases each). This CDR3 comprises 13 residues. V was pared by 9 bases and J by 6 bases, with 15 bases between. Germline V gives CDR1 SNHLY, CDR2 FYNNEI. The CDR3 region is CASWDESPNEQFF. The DNA for the CDR3 is TGTGCCAGTTGGGACGAAAGCCCCAATGAGCAGTTCTTC.

This clone was detected only once. This chain uses TRBV5-6 with TRBJ1-6; the match to TRBD1 covers 12 bases. The CDR3 contains 19 residues. Germline V gene data show CDR1 as SGHDT and CDR2 as YYEEEE. V dropped 4 bases and J dropped 6; count of bases not matched to a gene: 14. The CDR3 nucleotides read TGTGCCAGCAGCAATTCTGGGGGGACAGGGGGCCCTTCTAATTCACCCCTCCACTTT. Translation: CASSNSGGTGGPSNSPLHF.

The chain has TRBV12-5 and TRBJ2-2, with D maybe TRBD1 (6 bases). The CDR3 is 15 residues long. V lost 7 bases to trimming and J lost 3 bases, with 15 bases between them. Germline values: CDR1 LGHNT, CDR2 FRNRAP. CDR3 sequence (DNA): TGTGCTAGTGCATTTGGGGACACCCACACCGGGGAGCTGTTTTTT. Its protein product is CASAFGDTHTGELFF.